A selection of T cell receptor beta chains follows, all from one sample in a study of PD-L1 blockade in urothelial cancer. Only in-frame clones appear in the TCRdb table, and some are missing; sequencing was by immunoSEQ multiplex PCR. The table has 60,000 to 75,000 clones, 84% seen once. This sample comprised PBMCs, obtained around atezolizumab (anti-PD-L1) treatment. The source of these receptors is a woman in her 70s with urothelial cancer. Both conserved end residues are part of each CDR3. Each record gives: V gene, CDR3 protein.

TRBV7-8,CASSSGTGGKDEQYF
TRBV19,CASSALGTSVTYEQYF
TRBV18,CASSSLTGVGETQYF
TRBV5-1,CASSFGTGVLNTEAFF
TRBV2,CASSENPGGHGKNIQYF
TRBV28,CASRSPSQGRYEQYF
TRBV2,CASSVTGGISNQPQHF
TRBV10-3,CAISLTGYGYEQYF
TRBV2,CASTSISGNTIYF
TRBV5-8,CASTYPESGNTIYF
TRBV7-6,CASSPGTGDTGELFF
TRBV18,CASSQEYDRGTDTQYF
TRBV25-1,CASSEAAKVEETQYF
TRBV10-3,CAISDSRTGTNYGYTF
TRBV5-6,CASSFLSLVSSDEQFF
TRBV27,CASSSWTVSYEQYF
TRBV5-1,CASGKITGGFYNEQFF
TRBV29-1,CSGKRERAETQYF
TRBV5-1,CASSLGGRVYEQYF
TRBV7-9,CASSLTGLEQYF
TRBV10-1,CASSEPGLAGDPATDTQYF
TRBV7-9,CASRSTRETSYEQYF
TRBV18,CASSFYRGGNEQYF
TRBV9,CASSPGQGLFYEQYF
TRBV19,CASRGGSENQPQHF
TRBV30,CAWSGGLSNQPQHF
TRBV10-3,CAIKGAEETQYF
TRBV5-4,CASSLGLAGGTNEQFF
TRBV30,CAWSLGPLYNEQFF
TRBV5-1,CASRSTSGAYEQYF
TRBV6-1,CASSEVAGYNEQFF
TRBV30,CAWKGGALGGYTF
TRBV30,CAWSAGGVGLQYF
TRBV9,CASSVELGGRPTDTQYF
TRBV4-1,CASSLGRAYTF
TRBV5-1,CASSLGQENTEAFF
TRBV7-3,CASSPHSGKETQYF
TRBV28,CASKRDQPQHF
TRBV7-2,CASSLALRDTQYF
TRBV7-9,CASKLDRARAEAFF
TRBV9,CASSVTPGPAGQPQHF
TRBV5-6,CASSLGPSSYNEQFF
TRBV14,CASRLTWGGDLNTEAFF
TRBV18,CASSPMRDTEAFF
TRBV28,CASSSDGELFF
TRBV7-6,CASSLSRNEKLFF
TRBV6-6,CASSYMREAGELFF
TRBV21-1,CASSKGRGQSTYEQYF
TRBV5-1,CASSLGAGQETQYF
TRBV19,CASSQGFGNQPQHF
TRBV19,CASSRQGAREKLFF
TRBV9,CASSVVAGGLDEQFF
TRBV9,CASSLQGSNEQFF
TRBV4-1,CASSQDWREGLIAKNIQYF
TRBV19,CASGGTLYEKLFF
TRBV19,CASSITPGQGQGPNYGYTF
TRBV7-9,CASSSPGTGIYGEQYF
TRBV5-1,CASSLVSVRNTEAFF